This TCR beta chain originates from a study of long-term antiretroviral therapy in people with HIV. Looking at the study overall: By about a decade, the earliest samples predate the 2015 immediate-ART recommendation.

One or more pre-ART and two or more post-ART PBMC samples were available from each donor. Between the trimmed V and J ends, which lost 1 base and 0 bases, there was a span of 4 bases. Germline V CDR1 and CDR2: SGHDN, FVKESK. The CDR3 has 15 residues. Survey level was the resolution at which the v3.0 immunoSEQ assay ran. Sequencing efforts were directed toward roughly 35,000-55,000 T-cell genomes per sample. The method was immunoSEQ multiplex PCR; TCRdb's version includes in-frame clones alone and lacks a portion of them. This table holds fewer than 25,000 clones, 65% to 90% found once. This chain links TRBV14 with TRBJ2-6; no reliable D call. Source: unsorted PBMCs, taken 1.8 years before starting antiretroviral therapy. The receptor comes from a woman aged 25 to 39 with HIV. In DNA form, the CDR3 reads TGTGCCAGCAGCCAAGTGAGCTCTGGGGCCAACGTCCTGACTTTC. It yields the protein CASSQVSSGANVLTF.